Listed here are 22 T cell receptor beta chains from one sample, sequenced in a study of shared clonotypes between healthy human individuals (dated by TCRdb to between 2020 and 2021). For the CD8 naive samples, CD45RO-negative cells were positively selected for CCR7, yielding a CD45RA+CCR7+ population from which TemRA cells were excluded. The method was the immunoSEQ multiplex PCR assay. TCRdb took over this immuneACCESS table, retaining in-frame rearrangements with V and J assigned. Such tables are incomplete; in checked studies, under half of the missing clones stem from an unresolved V gene, and the remainder is unexplained. The sample records under 1 million clones, 90% to 98% of which are singletons. The leading ten clones occupy about 0.25% of the sample. Specimen: naive CD8+ T cells sorted from blood. What this sample's cell subset or site label stands for: CD45RA+CCR7+. These receptors originate from a man aged 25 to 40 in good health.

This chain uses TRBV16 with TRBJ2-2; weak D call: TRBD2 (5 bases). CDR1 is KGHSY and CDR2 is FQNENV in the germline V gene. V shed 1 base and J shed 4 bases, with 7 bases lying between them. The CDR3 extends over 14 amino acids. The CDR3 loop is CASSQFGGTGELFF. The CDR3 region has the DNA TGTGCCAGCAGCCAATTCGGAGGCACCGGGGAGCTGTTTTTT.

The chain employs TRBV11-2 and TRBJ2-1, with D possibly matching TRBD1 (5 bases). The CDR3 has 15 residues. CDR1 SGHAT and CDR2 FQNNGV come from the germline V gene. Trimming left V 5 bases short and J 10 bases short, with 21 bases between. The CDR3 coding sequence is TGTGCCAGCAGCGACAGTGGCCTAGGATCCAGGGAGCAGTTCTTC. This sequence encodes CASSDSGLGSREQFF.

The chain links TRBV13 to TRBJ2-1; D is perhaps TRBD1 or TRBD2 (5 bases each). The germline V and J ends were trimmed by 4 bases and 5 bases, with 15 bases remaining between them. CDR1 and CDR2 from the germline V gene are PRHDT and FYEKMQ (reference sequence). The CDR3 contains 15 residues. The CDR3 nucleotides read TGTGCCAGCAGCTCCTTACAGGACTCAAACAATGAGCAGTTCTTC. Amino acids: CASSSLQDSNNEQFF. The variable domain in full, completed from reference TRBV13 and TRBJ2-1, reads AAGVIQSPRHLIKEKRETATLKCYPIPRHDTVYWYQQGPGQDPQFLISFYEKMQSDKGSIPDRFSAQQFSDYHSELNMSSLELGDSALYFCASSSLQDSNNEQFFGPGTRLTVL.

This chain uses TRBV28 with TRBJ2-7, with D perhaps matching TRBD1 or TRBD2 (5 bases each). Trimming took off 7 bases at V and 0 bases at J, with 13 bases between the two ends. Germline loops: CDR1 MDHEN, CDR2 SYDVKM. The CDR3 contains 14 residues. CDR3 amino acids: CASTSWGISYEQYF. In DNA, the CDR3 is TGTGCCAGCACCTCGTGGGGGATCTCCTACGAGCAGTACTTC.

The chain joins TRBV6-5 to TRBJ1-4, with D unresolved. The germline V and J ends were trimmed by 2 bases and 5 bases, with 9 bases remaining between them. The CDR3 is 14 residues long. In germline, CDR1 is MNHEY, CDR2 SVGAGI. The CDR3 DNA is TGTGCCAGCAGTTACCAGAGACTGAATGAAAAACTGTTTTTT. Translated, it gives CASSYQRLNEKLFF.

This clone showed up just once. The CDR3 protein is CASSLTSGSGYEQFF. In DNA, the CDR3 is TGTGCCAGCAGCTTAACTAGCGGGAGCGGCTATGAGCAGTTCTTC. The chain links TRBV11-2 to TRBJ2-1; TRBD2 matches at 11 bases. The CDR3 runs 15 residues. Germline-derived CDR1 and CDR2 are SGHAT and FQNNGV. Trimming took 2 bases from V and 8 from J; bases not matched to a gene: 5.

This CDR3 is CASSLEAGRNEQFF. CDR3 DNA: TGTGCCAGCAGCTTAGAGGCCGGGCGCAATGAGCAGTTCTTC. The chain uses TRBV7-6 and TRBJ2-1; D not certain. The CDR3 contains 14 residues. With 1 base removed from V and 6 bases from J, the gap between germline ends came to 10 bases. CDR1 and CDR2 (germline): SGHVS, FNYEAQ. Full variable domain (missing parts from reference TRBV7-6 and TRBJ2-1): GAGVSQSPRYKVTKRGQDVALRCDPISGHVSLYWYRQALGQGPEFLTYFNYEAQQDKSGLPNDRFSAERPEGSISTLTIQRTEQRDSAMYRCASSLEAGRNEQFFGPGTRLTVL.

The V and J genes are TRBV7-6 and TRBJ2-5; the D is unclear. The CDR3 has 14 residues. Per the germline V gene, CDR1 is SGHVS and CDR2 is FNYEAQ. V lost 3 bases and J lost 1, with 9 bases in between. The CDR3 DNA sequence: TGTGCCAGCAGCTTTTACCCAGCCCAAGAGACCCAGTACTTC. Translated, it gives CASSFYPAQETQYF.

The V and J genes are TRBV7-9 and TRBJ2-7; D may match TRBD1 or TRBD2 (5 bases each). V was clipped by 2 bases and J by 3 bases, with 11 bases between them. Germline-derived CDR1 and CDR2 are SEHNR and FQNEAQ (reference sequence). The length of the CDR3 is 14 residues. The CDR3 loop is CASSLTGTHYEQYF. In nucleotides, the CDR3 is TGTGCCAGCAGCTTAACCGGGACCCACTACGAGCAGTACTTC. The full variable domain, rest sourced from reference TRBV7-9 and TRBJ2-7, is DTGVSQNPRHKITKRGQNVTFRCDPISEHNRLYWYRQTLGQGPEFLTYFQNEAQLEKSRLLSDRFSAERPKGSFSTLEIQRTEQGDSAMYLCASSLTGTHYEQYFGPGTRLTVT.

This chain uses TRBV6-5 with TRBJ2-1; unclear D gene. Germline CDR1 reads MNHEY; CDR2 reads SVGAGI. V dropped 8 bases and J dropped 8 bases, with 10 bases sitting between them. This CDR3 region has 11 residues. CDR3 loop: CASGVGDEQFF. The CDR3 DNA sequence: TGTGCCAGCGGAGTTGGAGATGAGCAGTTCTTC.

This chain joins TRBV7-9 and TRBJ2-1, with 12 bases fitting TRBD2. There are 15 residues in the CDR3. Unmatched junction bases numbered 1, after V lost 3 bases and J lost 4 bases. Germline CDR1 reads SEHNR; CDR2 reads FQNEAQ (reference sequence). The CDR3 reads CASSLTSGGYNEQFF. In DNA form, the CDR3 reads TGTGCCAGCAGCTTGACTAGCGGGGGATACAATGAGCAGTTCTTC.

The chain combines TRBV13 with TRBJ2-7; the match to TRBD2 covers 11 bases. V was pared by 4 bases and J by 0 bases, with 14 bases of the junction left unmatched. Germline V gene lookup returns CDR1 PRHDT and CDR2 FYEKMQ (reference sequence). The length of the CDR3 is 19 residues. As DNA, the CDR3 is TGTGCCAGCAGCTCCCGGGCGGCTAGAGGACTAGCGGGCTCCTACGAGCAGTACTTC. Translation gives CASSSRAARGLAGSYEQYF.

The chain carries TRBV9 and TRBJ1-2, with 8 positions matching TRBD1. The CDR3 extends over 16 amino acids. Trimming cost V 0 bases and J 6 bases; bases outside gene matches: 10. Germline V gene sequence: CDR1 SGDLS, CDR2 YYNGEE. The DNA of the CDR3 is TGTGCCAGCAGCGTAGTGGCAGGGGGCGATCATCATGGCTACACCTTC. Its protein is CASSVVAGGDHHGYTF.

J is TRBJ2-4 and V is TRBV29-1; D is undetermined. Trimming pared 4 bases from V and 0 bases from J, leaving 19 bases between. The CDR3 extends over 17 amino acids. CDR1 is SQVTM, CDR2 ANQGSEA, per germline. The CDR3 loop reads CSVVGRNYDLAKNIQYF. CDR3 bases: TGCAGCGTTGTCGGGCGGAACTACGATTTAGCCAAAAACATTCAGTACTTC.

J is TRBJ2-1 and V is TRBV2; 11 nucleotides align to TRBD2. Germline CDR1 is SNHLY and CDR2 is FYNNEI. The length of the CDR3 is 15 residues. V lost 5 bases, J lost 4 bases, and 4 bases stayed unmatched. CDR3 sequence (DNA): TGTGCCAGCAGTACCCCTAGCGGGGGGTACAATGAGCAGTTCTTC. Its protein is CASSTPSGGYNEQFF. Together with reference TRBV2 and TRBJ2-1, the CDR3 gives the full variable domain: EPEVTQTPSHQVTQMGQEVILRCVPISNHLYFYWYRQILGQKVEFLVSFYNNEISEKSEIFDDQFSVERPDGSNFTLKIRSTKLEDSAMYFCASSTPSGGYNEQFFGPGTRLTVL.

V usage is TRBV6-1 and J usage is TRBJ2-7; TRBD2 might be the D (5 bases). The CDR3 runs to 13 residues. Germline lookup yields CDR1 MNHNS and CDR2 SASEGT. The V and J ends lost 7 bases and 9 bases respectively, with 19 bases between them. The CDR3 nucleotides read TGTGCCAGCACCCGGAAGGGCGATCGGGGGCAGTACTTC. This translates into CASTRKGDRGQYF.

CDR3 protein: CASSLARNNEQFF. CDR3 in DNA: TGTGCCAGCAGCTTAGCGCGCAACAATGAGCAGTTCTTC. This sequence joins TRBV7-2 and TRBJ2-1; unclear D gene. This CDR3 contains 13 residues. V lost 0 bases to trimming and J lost 5 bases, with 5 bases between them. From germline, CDR1 is SGHTA and CDR2 FQGNSA.

The V and J genes are TRBV5-5 and TRBJ1-4, with 9 positions matching TRBD1. The germline gives CDR1 SGHKS, CDR2 YYEKEE (reference sequence). V shed 4 bases, J shed 7 bases, and the junction held 17 bases outside the gene matches. The length of the CDR3 is 18 residues. CDR3 sequence (DNA): TGTGCCAGCAGCCGGGACAGGGAACCAAACTCGGGTGGTGAAAAACTGTTTTTT. Translating gives CASSRDREPNSGGEKLFF.

V gene TRBV10-3 combines with J gene TRBJ1-5; the match to TRBD1 covers 7 bases. The V segment lost 0 bases and the J segment 3 bases; nucleotides outside the gene matches: 5. Per the germline V gene, CDR1 is ENHRY and CDR2 is SYGVKD. This CDR3 is built from 16 residues. CDR3 sequence (DNA): TGTGCCATCAGTGAGTCTCCGGGACAGTACAATCAGCCCCAGCATTTT. Its translation is CAISESPGQYNQPQHF.

The CDR3 DNA reads TGTGCCAGCTCACCACCGCAGGGGGCCGAAGATACGCAGTATTTT. Translation gives CASSPPQGAEDTQYF. The chain links TRBV18 to TRBJ2-3; TRBD1 matches 8 bases. V lost 0 bases to trimming and J lost 5 bases; unmatched junction nucleotides: 4. The V gene's germline CDR1 is KGHSH and CDR2 LQKENI. The CDR3 length is 15 residues.

This chain connects TRBV15 to TRBJ1-1; 7 positions match TRBD1. The CDR3 spans 13 residues. Germline values: CDR1 LNHNV, CDR2 YYDKDF (reference sequence). With 1 base clipped from V and 7 bases from J, the junction kept 3 bases outside the gene matches. The CDR3, as DNA: TGTGCCACCAGCAGAGGCCGGACAGGTGAAGCTTTCTTT. The encoded protein is CATSRGRTGEAFF.

This chain uses TRBV5-1 with TRBJ2-7, with a tentative D call TRBD1 (6 bases). V shed 9 bases and J shed 0 bases, with 13 bases lying between them. This CDR3 contains 13 residues. Per germline, CDR1 SGHRS and CDR2 YFSETQ. CDR3 DNA: TGCGCCACCCGGGACATCATCTCCTACGAGCAGTACTTC. Translated, it gives CATRDIISYEQYF.